These 28 T cell receptor beta chains were all obtained from the same sample, sequenced in a study of T cells in Graves' hyperthyroidism and ophthalmopathy. RNA transcripts yielded amplified TCR beta CDR3 regions. Researchers ran a first-round RT-PCR on the TCR CDR3 using the HTBI primer set. Using its own MiXCR run on the multiplex PCR reads, TCRdb lists one record per CDR3 protein. The sample consists of approximately 640,000 distinct CDR3 sequences, roughly 16% of them appearing once. Sequenced: blood. All receptors come from a woman in her twenties or thirties with Graves' hyperthyroidism.

The genes are TRBV5-1 and TRBJ1-2; D is ambiguous. The CDR3 totals 16 residues. From germline, CDR1 is SGHRS and CDR2 YFSETQ. The V and J ends lost 3 bases and 7 bases respectively, with 22 bases between them. CDR3 sequence: CASSSRNDLGVSGYTF. DNA for the CDR3: TGCGCCAGCAGCTCGCGAAACGACCTCGGGGTCAGTGGCTACACCTTC.

This clonotype came up a few times. The rearrangement uses TRBV19 and TRBJ2-1, with D hard to call. Trimming stripped 3 bases from V and 4 bases from J, with 7 bases between. Looked up from germline, CDR1 is LNHDA and CDR2 is SQIVND (reference sequence). There are 13 residues in the CDR3. The CDR3 region is CASSIDLYNEQFF. DNA for the CDR3: TGTGCCAGTAGTATTGACTTGTACAATGAGCAGTTCTTC. The whole variable domain, remainder taken from reference TRBV19 and TRBJ2-1, is DGGITQSPKYLFRKEGQNVTLSCEQNLNHDAMYWYRQDPGQGLRLIYYSQIVNDFQKGDIAEGYSVSREKKESFPLTVTSAQKNPTAFYLCASSIDLYNEQFFGPGTRLTVL.

This clonotype was detected only a few times. This rearrangement joins TRBV9 to TRBJ2-7, with a weak D call TRBD1 (5 bases). Germline CDR1 SGDLS, CDR2 YYNGEE. The length of the CDR3 is 15 residues. The germline V and J ends were trimmed by 0 bases and 0 bases, with 10 bases remaining between them. The CDR3 region is CASSVGTDISYEQYF. The CDR3 DNA sequence: TGTGCCAGCAGCGTAGGGACGGACATCTCCTACGAGCAGTACTTC.

This clonotype was detected many times. CDR3 region: CASRWELSGDEQFF. CDR3 nucleotides: TGTGCCAGCAGGTGGGAGCTAAGTGGGGATGAGCAGTTCTTC. The rearrangement uses TRBV12-3 or TRBV12-4 and TRBJ2-1, with a possible D match to TRBD2 (5 bases). This CDR3 contains 14 residues. V dropped 6 bases and J dropped 8 bases, with 17 bases sitting between them.

This clonotype was seen at least ten times. The chain is built from TRBV30 and TRBJ2-1; D is perhaps TRBD2 (6 bases). The germline gives CDR1 GTSNPN, CDR2 SVGIG (reference sequence). The V end was cut by 4 bases, the J end by 3 bases, with 7 bases between. This CDR3 has 12 amino acids. The CDR3 region is CAWTSVYNEQFF. Written as DNA, the CDR3 is TGTGCCTGGACTAGCGTCTACAATGAGCAGTTCTTC.

The sample holds a few counts of this clonotype. The chain is built from TRBV18 and TRBJ2-1, with 13 bases lining up with TRBD2. Germline values: CDR1 KGHSH, CDR2 LQKENI. The CDR3 runs to 16 residues. Trimming removed 6 bases from V and 10 bases from J; junction bases left unmatched: 12. In DNA, the CDR3 is TGTGCCAGCTCCCACGAGGGACTAGCGGGAAGCGGGGAGCAGTTCTTC. Residues: CASSHEGLAGSGEQFF.

There are many counts of this clonotype. V usage is TRBV6-1 and J usage is TRBJ2-5; D remains ambiguous. Trimming stripped 6 bases from V and 5 bases from J, with 13 bases between. The germline V gene has CDR1 MNHNS and CDR2 SASEGT. The CDR3 has 13 amino acids. The CDR3 is CASRPGRPETQYF. The CDR3 nucleotides are TGTGCCAGCAGACCTGGACGTCCGGAGACCCAGTACTTC.

This rearrangement joins TRBV12-3 or TRBV12-4 to TRBJ2-7; D is possibly TRBD1 or TRBD2 (5 bases each). The V gene lost 3 bases and the J gene lost 6 bases, with 18 bases spanning the gap. The CDR3 length is 15 residues. For the CDR3, the DNA is TGTGCCAGCAGTTTTCAGGGCACGCCCCGGGGCGAGCAGTACTTC. Amino acid sequence: CASSFQGTPRGEQYF.

This clonotype has a count of ten or more. The chain is built from TRBV13 and TRBJ1-1; D gene unclear. Germline CDR1 and CDR2: PRHDT and FYEKMQ (reference sequence). The CDR3 is 13 residues long. V lost 7 bases and J 3 bases, leaving 12 bases between the germline ends. This CDR3 is CASKEGSYTEAFF. For the CDR3, the DNA is TGTGCCAGCAAGGAGGGTTCGTACACTGAAGCTTTCTTT.

This clonotype was found a few times. The chain links TRBV7-6 to TRBJ2-5; D gene uncertain. This CDR3 spans 14 amino acids. V was cut by 1 base and J by 4 bases, with 10 bases left in between. From germline, CDR1 is SGHVS and CDR2 FNYEAQ. CDR3 nucleotides: TGTGCCAGCAGCTTAGACGGAGATGGAGAGACCCAGTACTTC. Translation gives CASSLDGDGETQYF.

This clonotype was counted at least ten times. The chain uses TRBV27 and TRBJ1-1; tentatively, D is TRBD1 (5 bases). The V end lost 8 bases, the J end lost 1 base, and 17 bases lay between the germline ends. Germline assignment: CDR1 MNHEY and CDR2 SMNVEV (reference sequence). The CDR3 is made up of 15 amino acids. CDR3 sequence: CASGKGPNRNTEAFF. For the CDR3, the DNA is TGTGCCAGCGGCAAGGGACCGAATAGGAACACTGAAGCTTTCTTT.

This clonotype appeared a few times. The V call is TRBV9, the J call TRBJ1-5; D is ambiguous. The V end was cut by 2 bases, the J end by 9 bases, with 15 bases between. Per germline, CDR1 SGDLS and CDR2 YYNGEE. The CDR3 length is 14 residues. The CDR3 protein is CASSVGRKDGPQHF. As DNA, the CDR3 is TGTGCCAGCAGCGTCGGACGGAAAGATGGGCCCCAGCATTTT.

This clonotype has just a few counts. The chain recombines TRBV19 with TRBJ2-1; 7 bases agree with TRBD2. The CDR3 has 14 amino acids. CDR1 and CDR2 (germline): LNHDA, SQIVND (reference sequence). Losses at the gene ends were 7 bases for V and 9 bases for J; bases not matched to a gene: 12. The CDR3 protein is CASTLRGEGGEQFF. The CDR3 region has the DNA TGTGCCAGTACCCTACGGGGGGAGGGTGGTGAGCAGTTCTTC.

This clonotype was detected a few times. The chain recombines TRBV19 with TRBJ1-1, with D maybe TRBD1 (5 bases). The length of the CDR3 is 12 residues. Looked up from germline, CDR1 is LNHDA and CDR2 is SQIVND (reference sequence). The germline V and J ends were trimmed by 8 bases and 1 base, with 8 bases remaining between them. CDR3 loop: CASFDRNTEAFF. The CDR3 nucleotides are TGTGCCAGTTTCGACAGGAACACTGAAGCTTTCTTT.

The sample holds many counts of this clonotype. The rearrangement joins TRBV18 to TRBJ2-3; TRBD2 agrees at 10 bases. Germline V gives CDR1 KGHSH, CDR2 LQKENI. J lost 5 bases, V lost 3 bases, and 2 bases had no gene match. The CDR3 is 14 amino acids. The CDR3 coding sequence is TGTGCCAGCTCACCCGGACTAGCGGAAGATACGCAGTATTTT. Its translation: CASSPGLAEDTQYF. The full variable domain, in which reference TRBV18 and TRBJ2-3 provide the parts outside the CDR3, is NAGVMQNPRHLVRRRGQEARLRCSPMKGHSHVYWYRQLPEEGLKFMVYLQKENIIDESGMPKERFSAEFPKEGPSILRIQQVVRGDSAAYFCASSPGLAEDTQYFGPGTRLTVL.

Worth noting for this clonotype: The conserved final phenylalanine or tryptophan is absent from the CDR3, which likely points to a read error. The V gene is TRBV18, the J gene TRBJ2-7; perhaps TRBD1 as D (6 bases). This CDR3 contains 16 residues. Germline CDR1 and CDR2: KGHSH and LQKENI. Between the trimmed V and J ends, which lost 2 bases and 1 base, there was a span of 15 bases. In DNA form, the CDR3 reads TGTGCCAGCTCACCAGCCCTGTCAGGGGCATCCTACGAGCAGTACTCC. Residues: CASSPALSGASYEQYS.

This clonotype was seen a few times. The chain employs TRBV6-5 and TRBJ2-5, with a possible D match to TRBD2 (6 bases). CDR1 is MNHEY, CDR2 SVGAGI, per germline. V was clipped by 0 bases and J by 13 bases, with 21 bases between them. CDR3 length: 15 residues. CDR3 sequence (DNA): TGTGCCAGCAGTTACTCGATGGGCGTTAGGGAGGAACGGTACTTC. Its translation is CASSYSMGVREERYF.

This clonotype occurred many times. The chain combines TRBV30 with TRBJ1-2; D gene unclear. The germline V gene encodes CDR1 GTSNPN and CDR2 SVGIG (reference sequence). Deletions cut 3 bases from V and 8 bases from J, with 13 bases between. CDR3 length: 12 amino acids. The CDR3 bases are TGTGCCTGGAGGTCACTGTCGGTCGGCTACACCTTC. Translated, it gives CAWRSLSVGYTF.

This clonotype was recorded at least ten times. V is TRBV5-1 and J is TRBJ1-4, with D perhaps TRBD1 (5 bases). This CDR3 has 12 amino acids. From germline, CDR1 is SGHRS and CDR2 YFSETQ. The germline V and J ends were trimmed by 4 bases and 8 bases, with 9 bases remaining between them. The CDR3 loop is CASSRGAEKLFF. The CDR3 nucleotides are TGCGCCAGCAGCCGTGGGGCGGAAAAACTGTTTTTT.

A few counts support this clonotype. V and J are TRBV30 and TRBJ1-2; TRBD1 agrees at 7 bases. The CDR3 runs to 14 residues. In germline, CDR1 is GTSNPN, CDR2 SVGIG (reference sequence). The V segment lost 0 bases and the J segment 4 bases; nucleotides outside the gene matches: 5. The chain's CDR3 is CAWSVLGQTYGYTF. CDR3 nucleotide sequence: TGTGCCTGGAGTGTACTGGGACAGACCTATGGCTACACCTTC.

Many counts were recorded for this clonotype. The chain links TRBV28 to TRBJ1-5; D is ambiguous. The germline gives CDR1 MDHEN, CDR2 SYDVKM. V lost 5 bases and J lost 10, with 6 bases in between. CDR3 length equals 10 residues. CDR3 sequence (DNA): TGTGCCAGCAGTCGTCAACCCCAGCATTTT. This translates into CASSRQPQHF.

Ten or more counts support this clonotype. The rearrangement uses TRBV6-2 or TRBV6-3 and TRBJ2-1; D is unclear. Germline loops: CDR1 MNHEY, CDR2 SVGEGT. The CDR3 spans 12 residues. V lost 5 bases and J 8 bases, leaving 10 bases between the germline ends. In DNA, the CDR3 is TGTGCCAGCAGTCGTGGATTGCATGAGCAGTTCTTC. Protein product: CASSRGLHEQFF.

The chain has TRBV28 and TRBJ2-1; TRBD2 might be the D (6 bases). The CDR3 is made up of 13 amino acids. Germline-derived CDR1 and CDR2 are MDHEN and SYDVKM. Trimming stripped 3 bases from V and 8 bases from J, with 11 bases between. The CDR3: CASSLPGSDEQFF. The CDR3 coding sequence is TGTGCCAGCAGTTTGCCCGGGAGCGATGAGCAGTTCTTC. Full variable domain (remainder filled in from reference TRBV28 and TRBJ2-1): DVKVTQSSRYLVKRTGEKVFLECVQDMDHENMFWYRQDPGLGLRLIYFSYDVKMKEKGDIPEGYSVSREKKERFSLILESASTNQTSMYLCASSLPGSDEQFFGPGTRLTVL.

The sample holds many counts of this clonotype. The J gene is TRBJ2-7, the V gene TRBV13, with TRBD1 matching 8 bases. Germline CDR1 PRHDT, CDR2 FYEKMQ (reference sequence). The CDR3 spans 14 residues. The ends lost 8 bases at V and 6 bases at J; junction bases unmatched: 12. CDR3 nucleotide sequence: TGTGCCAGCCGCTCGGGCGGACAGGGCAGCGAGCAGTACTTC. Its translation: CASRSGGQGSEQYF.

In its sample, this clonotype was seen many times. V gene TRBV29-1 combines with J gene TRBJ2-7; TRBD2 agrees at 7 bases. Germline CDR1 and CDR2: SQVTM and ANQGSEA. The length of the CDR3 is 12 residues. V shed 3 bases and J 5 bases; nucleotides not matched to a gene: 4. CDR3 coding DNA: TGCAGCGTTGAGGGGACTACCGACGAGCAGTACTTC. As protein: CSVEGTTDEQYF.

This clonotype occurred once. This clone may be a read error of a much larger clone one base away. The V gene is TRBV6-1, the J gene TRBJ2-2; 8 bases align to TRBD1. The CDR3 has 13 amino acids. The V gene's germline CDR1 is MNHNS and CDR2 SASEGT. After removal of 10 bases from V and 1 base from J, the junction contained 2 bases not matched to a gene. The CDR3 DNA reads TGTGCCATCGGGACAGGGAACACCGGGGAGCTGTTTTTT. As protein: CAIGTGNTGELFF.

The chain uses TRBV14 and TRBJ1-1; no definite D call. Germline-derived CDR1 and CDR2 are SGHDN and FVKESK. The V end lost 3 bases, the J end lost 4 bases, and 9 bases lay between the germline ends. CDR3 length: 13 amino acids. The DNA of the CDR3 is TGTGCCAGCAGCCAGGACTTTATCACTGAAGCTTTCTTT. This codes for CASSQDFITEAFF.

A single count supports this clonotype. The genes are TRBV12-5 and TRBJ2-3; 10 bases map to TRBD2. The CDR3 has 16 residues. Trimming removed 6 bases from V and 4 bases from J; junction bases left unmatched: 10. Germline CDR1 reads LGHNT; CDR2 reads FRNRAP. The CDR3 nucleotides are TGTGCTAGTGGACCAGGGGGACTAGCGCGACCAGATACGCAGTATTTT. The encoded protein is CASGPGGLARPDTQYF.